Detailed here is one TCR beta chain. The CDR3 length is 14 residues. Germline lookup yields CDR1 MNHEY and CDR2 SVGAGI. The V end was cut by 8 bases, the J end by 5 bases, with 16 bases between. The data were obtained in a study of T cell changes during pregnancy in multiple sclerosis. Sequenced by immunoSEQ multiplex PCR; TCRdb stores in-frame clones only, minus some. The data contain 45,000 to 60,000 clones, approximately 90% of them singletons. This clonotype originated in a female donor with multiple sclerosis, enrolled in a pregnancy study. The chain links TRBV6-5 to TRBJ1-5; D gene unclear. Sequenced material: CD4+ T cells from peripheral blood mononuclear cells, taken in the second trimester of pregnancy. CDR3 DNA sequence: TGTGCCAGCGGAACCCCCGGAGGGCATCAGCCCCAGCATTTT. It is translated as CASGTPGGHQPQHF.